Following are 8 T cell receptor beta chains from one sample sequenced in a study of blood T cell repertoires in COVID-19. Assay: immunoSEQ multiplex PCR; the TCRdb copy retains only in-frame clones and omits some. The table records 50,000 to 80,000 clones, 70% to 90% of them present only once. The material sequenced was PBMCs or T cells enriched from blood (not recorded which). The receptors derive from a woman in her 40s who had recovered from COVID-19.

The chain links TRBV5-6 to TRBJ1-4, with D hard to call. Trimming removed 3 bases at V and 4 bases at J, with 7 bases between. The germline gives CDR1 SGHDT, CDR2 YYEEEE. The CDR3 contains 13 residues. Here the CDR3 reads CASSSRFNEKLFF. CDR3 coding DNA: TGTGCCAGCAGCTCCAGGTTTAATGAAAAACTGTTTTTT.

The chain uses TRBV5-1 and TRBJ1-1; D remains unclear. V was trimmed by 3 bases and J by 4 bases, leaving 10 bases between them. Germline lookup yields CDR1 SGHRS and CDR2 YFSETQ. The CDR3 sequence is 13 residues long. CDR3 bases: TGCGCCAGCAGCTCACAGCAGAGCACTGAAGCTTTCTTT. Translated: CASSSQQSTEAFF.

The chain recombines TRBV4-1 with TRBJ1-5; tentative D call: TRBD1 (6 bases). Germline assignment: CDR1 MGHRA and CDR2 YSYEKL. This CDR3 is built from 16 residues. The V gene lost 1 base and the J gene lost 6 bases, with 16 bases spanning the gap. In DNA, the CDR3 is TGCGCCAGCAGCCAAGTGGCCGGGATGGGGGCTCAGCCCCAGCATTTT. Its translation: CASSQVAGMGAQPQHF.

This clone has just a few counts. The J gene is TRBJ2-7, the V gene TRBV7-6, with a weak D call TRBD1 (7 bases). Between the trimmed V and J ends, which lost 5 bases and 0 bases, there was a span of 14 bases. Germline lookup yields CDR1 SGHVS and CDR2 FNYEAQ. This CDR3 has 15 amino acids. CDR3 nucleotide sequence: TGTGCCAGCAGCGCCGGGGGACAGAGCTCCTACGAGCAGTACTTC. As protein: CASSAGGQSSYEQYF.

The chain carries TRBV19 and TRBJ1-1; TRBD1 is a possible D gene (5 bases). This CDR3 is built from 15 residues. The V end lost 7 bases, the J end lost 3 bases, and 18 bases lay between the germline ends. Germline assignment: CDR1 LNHDA and CDR2 SQIVND (reference sequence). The CDR3 bases are TGTGCCAGTACCGCCGACTCCCAGGGATACACTGAAGCTTTCTTT. As protein: CASTADSQGYTEAFF. Combining the CDR3 with reference TRBV19 and TRBJ1-1 gives the whole variable domain DGGITQSPKYLFRKEGQNVTLSCEQNLNHDAMYWYRQDPGQGLRLIYYSQIVNDFQKGDIAEGYSVSREKKESFPLTVTSAQKNPTAFYLCASTADSQGYTEAFFGQGTRLTVV.

This CDR3 is CASNRDRGNYGYTF. The CDR3 DNA reads TGTGCCAGCAATCGGGACAGGGGGAACTATGGCTACACCTTC. The chain has TRBV6-5 and TRBJ1-2, with 11 bases lining up with TRBD1. Unmatched junction bases numbered 3, after V lost 7 bases and J lost 2 bases. Looked up from germline, CDR1 is MNHEY and CDR2 is SVGAGI. The CDR3 sequence is 14 residues long.

The V and J genes are TRBV7-9 and TRBJ2-5; D gene ambiguous. Between the trimmed V and J ends, which lost 1 base and 2 bases, there was a span of 11 bases. Germline CDR1 is SEHNR and CDR2 is FQNEAQ (reference sequence). The CDR3 runs to 15 residues. Written as DNA, the CDR3 is TGTGCCAGCAGCTTAGGCTACCATTGGCAAGAGACCCAGTACTTC. It codes for CASSLGYHWQETQYF.

This clone was recorded only once. This chain connects TRBV6-5 to TRBJ1-1; D call uncertain. Germline V gene sequence: CDR1 MNHEY, CDR2 SVGAGI. V lost 6 bases, J lost 3 bases, and 8 bases lay in between. CDR3 length: 12 amino acids. The CDR3 coding sequence is TGTGCCAGCAGCTCCCTTTACACTGAAGCTTTCTTT. Protein: CASSSLYTEAFF.